This TCR beta chain appears in the sequencing data of a study of OX40 agonist ivuxolimab in advanced cancers. Overall study: The patients received agonistic anti-OX40 (CD134) antibody ivuxolimab. Therapy given before enrollment (anti-PD-1, anti-PD-L1 or anti-CTLA-4) was allowed, and roughly 42% had some.

Germline V gene lookup returns CDR1 SGDLS and CDR2 YYNGEE. The CDR3 covers 13 residues. Trimming pared 3 bases from V and 3 bases from J, leaving 10 bases between. Worth noting for this clone: Its antigen is not known.

Study findings and constraints: Clonal expansion was seen in CD4+ and CD8+ blood T cells by week 6 at 0.1 to 3.0 mg/kg. No determination was made of the antigen specificity of the expanded peripheral T cells.

The table came from immunoSEQ multiplex PCR; TCRdb's copy has only in-frame clones and leaves some out. Among 20,000 to 25,000 clones listed, around 88% were seen once. Sequencing was performed on CD4+ or CD8+ T cells sorted from blood, taken in a trial of the OX40 agonist ivuxolimab. The receptor's source is an adult with an advanced solid tumor such as melanoma, head and neck, liver or kidney cancer. The chain joins TRBV9 to TRBJ2-7, with a possible D match to TRBD1 (5 bases). The CDR3 loop is CASSEGLIYEQYF. For the CDR3, the DNA is TGTGCCAGCAGCGAGGGGCTTATCTACGAGCAGTACTTC.